This T cell receptor (beta chain) was documented in a study of identical twins. One entry per CDR3 protein, called by TCRdb with MiXCR from the 5' RACE reads. The sample includes 1.5 million to 2 million distinct CDR3 sequences, 32% seen only once; the top ten take 0.25% to 0.3%. Sequenced input: cord blood. The sequence derives from a newborn girl in good health.

CDR3 residues: CASSVEVGTGGGYSTEAFF. The CDR3 DNA is TGTGCCAGCAGCGTAGAGGTTGGGACAGGGGGAGGTTATAGCACTGAAGCTTTCTTT. The V call is TRBV9, the J call TRBJ1-1, with 11 bases identical to TRBD1. The length of the CDR3 is 19 residues. V shed 0 bases and J 4 bases; nucleotides not matched to a gene: 14. In germline, CDR1 is SGDLS, CDR2 YYNGEE.